This T cell receptor beta chain comes out of a study of regulatory T cells in long-lasting Graves disease. TCR beta libraries were built with iRepertoire HTBI primers and Arm-PCR of CDR3 regions. TCRdb re-analysed the multiplex PCR reads in MiXCR, keeping a single row per CDR3 protein. The sample records fewer than 550,000 distinct CDR3 sequences, roughly 15% being singletons. Germline V lookup: CDR1 SGDLS, CDR2 YYNGEE. The CDR3 spans 17 residues. V was trimmed by 0 bases and J by 2 bases, leaving 12 bases between them. Time point reported: newly diagnosed GD, antithyroid drugs for less than 3 months. Preparation of the TCR library used RNA extracted from PBMCs. These data are also associated with another study on T cells in Graves' hyperthyroidism and ophthalmopathy.

The genes are TRBV9 and TRBJ2-6; a weak D match, TRBD2 (6 bases). Sequencing used peripheral blood mononuclear cells (PBMCs), obtained at new diagnosis, from a patient treated with antithyroid drugs. This clonotype originated in a woman aged 40 to 65 with Graves disease. As DNA, the CDR3 is TGTGCCAGCAGCGTAGTGGGGGGACCTACTGGGGCCAACGTCCTGACTTTC. Protein sequence: CASSVVGGPTGANVLTF.